This T cell receptor beta chain was documented in a study of regulatory T cells in long-lasting Graves disease. Time point here: newly diagnosed GD, antithyroid drugs for less than 3 months. PBMCs were the source of the RNA used for TCR sequencing. Both iRepertoire HTBI primers and Arm-PCR of CDR3 regions were used to build the TCR beta libraries. TCRdb passed the multiplex PCR reads through MiXCR, listing each CDR3 protein once. This sample has about 430,000 distinct CDR3 sequences, with approximately 16% found just once. V was pared by 2 bases and J by 4 bases, with 6 bases of the junction left unmatched. Germline V gives CDR1 SGHNT, CDR2 YENEEA. The CDR3 sequence is 15 residues long. This clonotype was recorded at least ten times. These data are also associated with another study on T cells in Graves' hyperthyroidism and ophthalmopathy. Per that paper: Uncontrolled infection, other autoimmune disease, pregnancy or lactation led to exclusion.

This TCR derives from a woman aged 40 to 50 with Graves disease. The chain recombines TRBV11-3 with TRBJ2-3; 7 bases are a match to TRBD2. The source was peripheral blood mononuclear cells (PBMCs), collected at new diagnosis, from a patient treated with antithyroid drugs. For the CDR3, the DNA is TGTGCCAGCAGCTTATTGCGGGAGTGGGCAGATACGCAGTATTTT. Protein product: CASSLLREWADTQYF.